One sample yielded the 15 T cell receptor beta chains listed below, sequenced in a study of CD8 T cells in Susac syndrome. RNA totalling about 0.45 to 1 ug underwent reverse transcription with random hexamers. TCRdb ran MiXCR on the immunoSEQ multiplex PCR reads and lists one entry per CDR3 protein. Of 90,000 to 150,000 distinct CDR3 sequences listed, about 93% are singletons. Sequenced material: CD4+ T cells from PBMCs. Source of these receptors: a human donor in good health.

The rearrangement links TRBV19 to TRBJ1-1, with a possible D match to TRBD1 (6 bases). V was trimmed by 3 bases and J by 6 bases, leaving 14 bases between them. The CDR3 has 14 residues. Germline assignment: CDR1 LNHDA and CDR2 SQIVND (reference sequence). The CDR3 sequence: CASSIPDRSPEAFF. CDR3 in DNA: TGTGCCAGTAGTATCCCCGACAGGTCACCTGAAGCTTTCTTT. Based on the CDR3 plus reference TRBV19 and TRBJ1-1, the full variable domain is DGGITQSPKYLFRKEGQNVTLSCEQNLNHDAMYWYRQDPGQGLRLIYYSQIVNDFQKGDIAEGYSVSREKKESFPLTVTSAQKNPTAFYLCASSIPDRSPEAFFGQGTRLTVV.

CDR3 nucleotide sequence: TGTGCCAGCAGTTACTCGGTCCAGGGAATGGGCACTGAAGCTTTCTTT. Protein product: CASSYSVQGMGTEAFF. This chain links TRBV6-5 with TRBJ1-1, with D maybe TRBD1 (5 bases). Germline assignment: CDR1 MNHEY and CDR2 SVGAGI. This CDR3 is built from 16 residues. Trimming removed 0 bases from V and 4 bases from J, with 15 bases in between.

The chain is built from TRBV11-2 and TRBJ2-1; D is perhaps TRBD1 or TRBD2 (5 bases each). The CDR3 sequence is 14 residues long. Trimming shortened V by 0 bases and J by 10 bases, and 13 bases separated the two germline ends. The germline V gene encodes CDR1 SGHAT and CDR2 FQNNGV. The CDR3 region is CASSLDGGLHEQFF. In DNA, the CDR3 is TGTGCCAGCAGCTTAGATGGGGGTCTCCACGAGCAGTTCTTC.

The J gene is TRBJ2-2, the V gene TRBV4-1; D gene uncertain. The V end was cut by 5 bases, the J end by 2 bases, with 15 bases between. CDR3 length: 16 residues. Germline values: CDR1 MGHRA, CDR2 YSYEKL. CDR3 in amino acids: CASSSSWSPNTGELFF. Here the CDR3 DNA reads TGCGCCAGCAGCTCCAGTTGGTCCCCTAACACCGGGGAGCTGTTTTTT.

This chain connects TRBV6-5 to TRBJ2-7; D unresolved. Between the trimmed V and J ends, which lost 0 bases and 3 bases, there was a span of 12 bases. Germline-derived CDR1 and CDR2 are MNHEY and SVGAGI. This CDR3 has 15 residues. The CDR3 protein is CASSYSWDPSYEQYF. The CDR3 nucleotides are TGTGCCAGCAGTTACTCGTGGGATCCCAGCTACGAGCAGTACTTC.

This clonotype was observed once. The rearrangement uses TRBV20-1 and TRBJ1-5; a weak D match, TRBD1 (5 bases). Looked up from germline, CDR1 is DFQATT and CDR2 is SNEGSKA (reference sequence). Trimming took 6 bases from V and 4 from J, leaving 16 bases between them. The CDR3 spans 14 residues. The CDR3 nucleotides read TGCAGTGCGGACAAGGGCCAGGGTAATCAGCCCCAGCATTTT. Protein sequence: CSADKGQGNQPQHF.

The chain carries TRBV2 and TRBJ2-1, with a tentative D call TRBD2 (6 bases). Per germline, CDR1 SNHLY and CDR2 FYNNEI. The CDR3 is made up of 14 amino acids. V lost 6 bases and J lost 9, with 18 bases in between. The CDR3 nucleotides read TGTGCCAGCAGCTCACTGCGGGACTTCGGTGAGCAGTTCTTC. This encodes CASSSLRDFGEQFF.

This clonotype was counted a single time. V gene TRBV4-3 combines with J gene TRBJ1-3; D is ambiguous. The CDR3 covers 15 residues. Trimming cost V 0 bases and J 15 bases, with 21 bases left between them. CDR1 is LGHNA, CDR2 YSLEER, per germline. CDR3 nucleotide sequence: TGCGCCAGCAGCCAAGAACTAGGGCCGAAGTCTACCCAATATTTT. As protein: CASSQELGPKSTQYF.

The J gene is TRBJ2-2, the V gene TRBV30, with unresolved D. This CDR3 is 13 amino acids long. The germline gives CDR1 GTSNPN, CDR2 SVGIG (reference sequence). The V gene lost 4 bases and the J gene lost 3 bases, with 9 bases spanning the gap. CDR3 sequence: CAWNGVDTGELFF. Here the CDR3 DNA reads TGTGCCTGGAATGGGGTTGACACCGGGGAGCTGTTTTTT.

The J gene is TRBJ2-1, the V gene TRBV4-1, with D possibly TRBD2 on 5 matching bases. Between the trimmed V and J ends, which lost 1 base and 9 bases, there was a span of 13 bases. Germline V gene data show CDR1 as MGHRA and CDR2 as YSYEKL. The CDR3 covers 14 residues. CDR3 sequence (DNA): TGCGCCAGCAGCCAAGGCCTCCTCGAGGGTGAGCAGTTCTTC. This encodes CASSQGLLEGEQFF.

CDR3 bases: TGTGCCAGCAGCTTAACGGGGGCGTGGGACTCAACTAGCACAGATACGCAGTATTTT. Translation: CASSLTGAWDSTSTDTQYF. The chain has TRBV7-3 and TRBJ2-3; either TRBD1 or TRBD2 may fit D (6 bases each). Germline CDR1 SGHTA, CDR2 FQGTGA. This CDR3 spans 19 amino acids. The V gene lost 0 bases and the J gene lost 0 bases, with 19 bases spanning the gap.

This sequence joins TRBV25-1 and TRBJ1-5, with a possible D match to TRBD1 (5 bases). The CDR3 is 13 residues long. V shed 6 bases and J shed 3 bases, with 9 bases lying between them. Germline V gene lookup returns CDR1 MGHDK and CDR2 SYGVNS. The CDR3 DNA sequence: TGTGCCAGCAGCCAGGGTGACAATCAGCCCCAGCATTTT. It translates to CASSQGDNQPQHF.

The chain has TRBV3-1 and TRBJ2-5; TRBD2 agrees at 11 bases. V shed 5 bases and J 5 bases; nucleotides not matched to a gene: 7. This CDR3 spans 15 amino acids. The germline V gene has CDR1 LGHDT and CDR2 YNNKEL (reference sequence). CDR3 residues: CASSAGLADRETQYF. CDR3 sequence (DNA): TGTGCCAGCAGCGCGGGACTAGCGGACAGGGAGACCCAGTACTTC.

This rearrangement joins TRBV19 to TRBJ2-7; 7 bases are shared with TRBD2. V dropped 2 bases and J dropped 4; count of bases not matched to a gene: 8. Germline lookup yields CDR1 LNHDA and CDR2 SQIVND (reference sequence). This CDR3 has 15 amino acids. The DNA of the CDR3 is TGTGCCAGTAGTATACAGGTCGGGGGGAATTACGAGCAGTACTTC. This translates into CASSIQVGGNYEQYF.

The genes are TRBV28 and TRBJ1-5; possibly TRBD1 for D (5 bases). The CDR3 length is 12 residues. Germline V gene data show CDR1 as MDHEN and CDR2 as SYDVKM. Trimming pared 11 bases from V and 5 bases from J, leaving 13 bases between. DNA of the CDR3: TGTGCCGCTTGCGGGGCGGATCAGCCCCAGCATTTT. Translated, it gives CAACGADQPQHF.